One sample yielded the 5 T cell receptor beta chains listed below, sequenced in a study of beta chain features in type 1 diabetes. What was sequenced were expressed TCRB transcripts, since all of the isolated RNA had been reverse transcribed. The method was immunoSEQ multiplex PCR; TCRdb's version includes in-frame clones alone and lacks a portion of them. The sample has under 200,000 clones, roughly 8.1% seen once. Sequences were obtained from central memory CD4+ T cells from blood. These receptors were taken from a man aged 18 to 29 in good health.

There are a few counts of this clone. CDR3 DNA: TGTGCCAGCAGCTCCCATTGGAACACTGAAGCTTTCTTT. Translated: CASSSHWNTEAFF. This chain joins TRBV11-2 and TRBJ1-1; D is unclear. Trimming took 4 bases from V and 1 from J, leaving 7 bases between them. The germline CDR1 and CDR2 sequences are SGHAT and FQNNGV. The CDR3 covers 13 residues.

The chain employs TRBV5-1 and TRBJ1-2; 7 nucleotides align to TRBD1. Trimming cost V 8 bases and J 5 bases; bases outside gene matches: 12. Per germline, CDR1 SGHRS and CDR2 YFSETQ. This CDR3 spans 14 amino acids. CDR3 in amino acids: CASKTRDSSYGYTF. In DNA, the CDR3 is TGCGCCAGTAAGACCCGGGACAGTTCTTATGGCTACACCTTC.

J is TRBJ1-5 and V is TRBV7-2; TRBD1 matches 10 bases. The ends lost 5 bases at V and 4 bases at J; junction bases unmatched: 2. This CDR3 spans 14 amino acids. Germline V gene lookup returns CDR1 SGHTA and CDR2 FQGNSA. CDR3 nucleotide sequence: TGTGCCAGCAGCCCGGACAGGGGGAATCAGCCCCAGCATTTT. Protein: CASSPDRGNQPQHF.

The chain is built from TRBV5-4 and TRBJ2-3, with TRBD1 matching 9 bases. Germline V gene sequence: CDR1 SGHNT, CDR2 YYREEE (reference sequence). The CDR3 loop spans 15 amino acids. J lost 1 base, V lost 4 bases, and 4 bases had no gene match. In DNA, the CDR3 is TGTGCCAGCAGCACAGGGGGCAGTGGCACAGATACGCAGTATTTT. Protein: CASSTGGSGTDTQYF.

The V gene is TRBV7-9, the J gene TRBJ1-2; the match to TRBD1 covers 7 bases. The J segment lost 5 bases and the V segment lost 5 bases, leaving 8 bases of the junction unmatched. Per germline, CDR1 SEHNR and CDR2 FQNEAQ (reference sequence). This CDR3 region has 14 residues. The CDR3 region is CASSENRGRYGYTF. CDR3 coding DNA: TGTGCCAGCAGCGAAAACAGGGGAAGGTATGGCTACACCTTC.